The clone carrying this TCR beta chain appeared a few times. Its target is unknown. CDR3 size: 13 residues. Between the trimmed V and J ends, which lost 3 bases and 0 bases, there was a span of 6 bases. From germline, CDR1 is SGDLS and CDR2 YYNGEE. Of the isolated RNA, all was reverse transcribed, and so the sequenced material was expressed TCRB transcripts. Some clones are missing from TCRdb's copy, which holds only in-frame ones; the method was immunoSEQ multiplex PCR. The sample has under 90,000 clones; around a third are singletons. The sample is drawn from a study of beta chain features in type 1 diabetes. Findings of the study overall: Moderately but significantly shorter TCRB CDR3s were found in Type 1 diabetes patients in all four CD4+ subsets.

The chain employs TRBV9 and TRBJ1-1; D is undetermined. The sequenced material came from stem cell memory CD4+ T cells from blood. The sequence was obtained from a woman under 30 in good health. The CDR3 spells CASSGHVNTEAFF. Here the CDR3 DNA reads TGTGCCAGCAGCGGGCACGTGAACACTGAAGCTTTCTTT.